A single sample gave rise to the 12 T cell receptor beta chains below, sequenced in a study of CD8+CD57+ T cells in acquired aplastic anemia listed by TCRdb under 2018. Sequencing instrument: Illumina HiSeq 2000. Genomic DNA served as template for TCR beta VDJ combination and CDR3 sequence profiling. Using fastp at Q25 and MiXCR, TCRdb reprocessed the public reads and kept productive beta chains. Every entry covers one CDR3 protein and lists the most common genes and DNA from its rows. The sample records roughly 240,000 distinct CDR3 sequences, approximately 45% of which are singletons. Together, the top ten hold 7.8% of the sample. The patients picked for sequencing were ones in whom flow cytometry had shown an expansion of CD8+CD57+ cells. What was sequenced was sorted CD4+, CD8+, or CD8+CD57+ T cells (not recorded which) from PBMCs. Receptors originate from a human donor with aplastic anemia.

The sample holds many counts of this clonotype. The rearrangement joins TRBV10-3 to TRBJ1-1, with 9 bases matching TRBD1. Germline lookup yields CDR1 ENHRY and CDR2 SYGVKD. The CDR3 extends over 14 amino acids. V lost 10 bases and J lost 1; bases outside the gene matches: 7. Here the CDR3 reads CATWTGAANTEAFF. CDR3 bases: TGTGCCACCTGGACAGGGGCCGCGAACACTGAAGCTTTCTTT.

With respect to this clonotype: This clone may be a read error of a much larger clone one base away. The CDR3 here is CASRRDKGTEAFF. The CDR3, as DNA: TGTGCCAGCAGGCGGGACAAGGGGACTGAAGCTTTCTTT. V gene TRBV10-3 combines with J gene TRBJ1-1, with D perhaps matching TRBD1 (6 bases). Germline assignment: CDR1 ENHRY and CDR2 SYGVKD. The V end was cut by 10 bases, the J end by 5 bases, with 17 bases between. This CDR3 has 13 residues.

The sample holds many counts of this clonotype. The CDR3 DNA follows: TGTGCCAGCAGCTTAGCAGAGCGGGGGGCGTCAGATACGCAGTATTTT. It codes for CASSLAERGASDTQYF. The J gene is TRBJ2-3, the V gene TRBV7-2; TRBD2 matches 9 bases. Germline lookup yields CDR1 SGHTA and CDR2 FQGNSA. The CDR3 is 16 residues long. J was trimmed by 4 bases and V by 0 bases; bases with no gene match: 5.

This clonotype was observed a handful of times. At one of its ends the junction is not consistent with the germline gene, which may arise from a read error. The gene calls are TRBV7-9 and TRBJ1-1; D is undetermined. Germline CDR1 is SEHNR and CDR2 is FQNEAQ (reference sequence). The CDR3 has 19 residues. CDR3 in DNA: TGTGCCAGCGGCTTAGCGCGGATTCATATTGGGAGGGCGGACACTGAAGCTTTCTTT. Its translation: CASGLARIHIGRADTEAFF.

To note about this clonotype: Given a much more abundant clone one base away, this may be a read error. The chain links TRBV10-2 to TRBJ2-5, with a weak D call TRBD2 (5 bases). Germline loops: CDR1 WSHSY, CDR2 SAAADI. Trimming took 3 bases from V and 2 from J, leaving 10 bases between them. CDR3 length equals 14 residues. The CDR3 protein is CASSDVAFQETQYF. CDR3 coding DNA: TGCGCCAGCAGTGACGTAGCGTTTCAAGAGACCCAGTACTTC.

V gene TRBV7-2 combines with J gene TRBJ1-2; maybe TRBD1 (5 bases). The CDR3 is 14 residues long. Trimming removed 1 base at V and 8 bases at J, with 14 bases between. In germline, CDR1 is SGHTA, CDR2 FQGNSA. CDR3 in amino acids: CASSLGKGLRGYTF. CDR3 coding DNA: TGTGCCAGCAGCTTAGGCAAGGGGCTAAGGGGCTACACCTTC.

V and J are TRBV29-1 and TRBJ1-2, with 8 bases that match TRBD1. Germline values: CDR1 SQVTM, CDR2 ANQGSEA. V shed 3 bases and J 4 bases; nucleotides not matched to a gene: 7. The CDR3 extends over 14 amino acids. This CDR3 reads CSVDLDRDGYGYTF. DNA for the CDR3: TGCAGCGTTGATTTGGACAGGGATGGCTATGGCTACACCTTC.

Details on this clonotype: A read error may explain this, as a much larger clone is one base away. This chain joins TRBV7-2 and TRBJ2-1; D is perhaps TRBD2 (5 bases). The germline gives CDR1 SGHTA, CDR2 FQGNSA. CDR3 length equals 14 residues. Trimming removed 7 bases from V and 5 bases from J, with 15 bases in between. The CDR3 loop reads CASTFDAGHNEQFF. For the CDR3, the DNA is TGTGCCAGCACCTTCGACGCGGGCCACAATGAGCAGTTCTTC. The full variable domain, in which reference TRBV7-2 and TRBJ2-1 provide the parts outside the CDR3, is GAGVSQSPSNKVTEKGKDVELRCDPISGHTALYWYRQSLGQGLEFLIYFQGNSAPDKSGLPSDRFSAERTGGSVSTLTIQRTQQEDSAVYLCASTFDAGHNEQFFGPGTRLTVL.

The rearrangement uses TRBV5-5 and TRBJ2-1; the match to TRBD2 covers 11 bases. With V trimmed by 4 bases and J by 10 bases, 16 bases remained unmatched. Germline V gene lookup returns CDR1 SGHKS and CDR2 YYEKEE (reference sequence). The CDR3 spans 17 residues. This CDR3 reads CASSETLGTSGRTEQFF. The CDR3 DNA reads as TGTGCCAGCAGCGAGACCCTGGGTACTAGCGGGAGAACAGAGCAGTTCTTC.

This clonotype was observed a few times. The rearrangement links TRBV6-6 to TRBJ1-2; a possible D gene is TRBD1 (5 bases). CDR3 size: 15 residues. Germline CDR1 reads MNHNY; CDR2 reads SVGAGI (reference sequence). V gave up 3 bases and J gave up 0 bases, with 11 bases separating them. The CDR3 here is CASSYYQGSNYGYTF. The DNA of the CDR3 is TGTGCCAGCAGTTATTATCAGGGTTCTAACTATGGCTACACCTTC.

This clonotype was picked up many times. This chain joins TRBV7-9 and TRBJ2-7, with D possibly TRBD1 on 5 matching bases. V lost 2 bases to trimming and J lost 3 bases, with 8 bases between them. Germline V gives CDR1 SEHNR, CDR2 FQNEAQ (reference sequence). The CDR3 is made up of 13 amino acids. The CDR3 protein is CASSLRQRYEQYF. The CDR3 DNA is TGTGCCAGCAGCTTACGACAGCGCTACGAGCAGTACTTC. Combining the CDR3 with reference TRBV7-9 and TRBJ2-7 gives the whole variable domain DTGVSQNPRHKITKRGQNVTFRCDPISEHNRLYWYRQTLGQGPEFLTYFQNEAQLEKSRLLSDRFSAERPKGSFSTLEIQRTEQGDSAMYLCASSLRQRYEQYFGPGTRLTVT.

This clonotype was seen many times. Mismatch with germline at one junction end may stem from a read error. This rearrangement joins TRBV2 to TRBJ2-7; the D gene is possibly TRBD1 (5 bases). Germline V gives CDR1 SNHLY, CDR2 FYNNEI. This CDR3 spans 9 amino acids. The CDR3 sequence is CASSVQGDF. CDR3 sequence (DNA): TGTGCCAGCAGTGTCCAAGGGGACTTC. Full variable domain (rest looked up from reference TRBV2 and TRBJ2-7): EPEVTQTPSHQVTQMGQEVILRCVPISNHLYFYWYRQILGQKVEFLVSFYNNEISEKSEIFDDQFSVERPDGSNFTLKIRSTKLEDSAMYFCASSVQGDFGPGTRLTVT.